These 20 T cell receptor beta chains came from one sample sequenced in a study of vaccination and CD4 T cells after COVID-19. No antigen has been identified for these receptors. As for treatment: approximately nine-day PBMC culture with coronavirus spike peptide pools or control peptides (ViraFEST assay). The Oncomine TCR Beta short-read assay was applied to DNA of cultured CD4+ T cells. TCRdb redid the calling of the PCR reads with MiXCR, one entry per CDR3 protein. This table holds roughly 10,000 distinct CDR3 sequences, around a third found once. Sequencing used CD4+ T cells from blood, cultured in vitro, obtained after SARS-CoV-2 vaccination. These receptors originate from a human donor who had recovered from COVID-19.

V gene TRBV18 combines with J gene TRBJ2-3, with D hard to call. From germline, CDR1 is KGHSH and CDR2 LQKENI. Trimming removed 0 bases from V and 5 bases from J, with 9 bases in between. The CDR3 loop spans 14 amino acids. CDR3 DNA sequence: TGTGCCAGCTCACCACCGAGTAAGGGAGATACGCAGTATTTT. Translated: CASSPPSKGDTQYF.

Only a few counts were recorded for this clonotype. The chain carries TRBV7-2 and TRBJ2-5; TRBD2 matches at 9 bases. The CDR3 has 16 residues. In germline, CDR1 is SGHTA, CDR2 FQGNSA. V shed 3 bases, J shed 1 base, and the junction held 6 bases outside the gene matches. The CDR3 DNA sequence: TGTGCCAGCAGCTTGTTCGGGACTAGCCTCCAAGAGACCCAGTACTTC. Translated: CASSLFGTSLQETQYF.

J is TRBJ2-7 and V is TRBV6-5, with 7 bases matching TRBD2. Germline CDR1 and CDR2: MNHEY and SVGAGI. J gave up 4 bases and V 2 bases, and 14 bases lay outside the gene matches. The CDR3 sequence is 17 residues long. DNA of the CDR3: TGTGCCAGCAGTTACCCCCAAGACGGGACTATTGATTACGAGCAGTACTTC. Protein sequence: CASSYPQDGTIDYEQYF.

This clonotype came up a few times. The chain combines TRBV28 with TRBJ2-6, with unresolved D. Trimming cost V 6 bases and J 1 base, with 4 bases left between them. The length of the CDR3 is 13 residues. CDR1 and CDR2 (germline): MDHEN, SYDVKM. CDR3 sequence: CASRTSGANVLTF. The CDR3 DNA reads as TGTGCCAGCAGGACATCTGGGGCCAACGTCCTGACTTTC.

This clonotype is termed medium-sized. The rearrangement uses TRBV20-1 and TRBJ2-5; no definite D call. V was pared by 5 bases and J by 2 bases, with 6 bases between. The length of the CDR3 is 11 residues. Per the germline V gene, CDR1 is DFQATT and CDR2 is SNEGSKA (reference sequence). CDR3 sequence: CSAWRQETQYF. The CDR3 coding sequence is TGCAGTGCTTGGCGGCAAGAGACCCAGTACTTC.

This chain links TRBV10-3 with TRBJ1-2; the D is unclear. CDR1 ENHRY and CDR2 SYGVKD come from the germline V gene. This CDR3 is 14 amino acids long. Trimming pared 4 bases from V and 0 bases from J, leaving 9 bases between. In DNA, the CDR3 is TGTGCCATCAGTGGGGAGTGGGCTAACTATGGCTACACCTTC. Protein product: CAISGEWANYGYTF.

The V gene is TRBV4-1, the J gene TRBJ1-5; D is possibly TRBD1 (5 bases). Trimming cost V 10 bases and J 0 bases, with 22 bases left between them. Per germline, CDR1 MGHRA and CDR2 YSYEKL. The CDR3 has 17 residues. This chain's CDR3 is CATRWKGGTYSNQPQHF. CDR3 bases: TGCGCCACCAGGTGGAAAGGAGGGACTTATAGCAATCAGCCCCAGCATTTT.

The V gene is TRBV4-3, the J gene TRBJ2-1; 8 nucleotides align to TRBD2. The J call is uncertain, as TRBJ2-7 better fits the DNA end. Germline-derived CDR1 and CDR2 are LGHNA and YSLEER. This CDR3 comprises 14 residues. The CDR3 here is CASSLRRGDHEQYF. The CDR3 DNA reads as TGCGCCAGCAGCCTGAGGCGGGGGGACCACGAGCAGTACTTC.

This clonotype was picked up a small number of times. This rearrangement joins TRBV7-9 to TRBJ2-4; 7 positions agree with TRBD2. Losses at the gene ends were 2 bases for V and 10 bases for J; bases not matched to a gene: 8. The CDR3 has 14 amino acids. Germline V gives CDR1 SEHNR, CDR2 FQNEAQ (reference sequence). CDR3 bases: TGTGCCAGCAGCTTATGGGGGGGGGAGGGAATTCAGTACTTC. Its translation is CASSLWGGEGIQYF.

This clonotype was seen a few times. V gene TRBV6-1 combines with J gene TRBJ1-3; a weak D match, TRBD1 (6 bases). Trimming took off 10 bases at V and 3 bases at J, with 19 bases between the two ends. This CDR3 spans 15 amino acids. Per germline, CDR1 MNHNS and CDR2 SASEGT. The CDR3 here is CAITRSGAGGNTIYF. Written as DNA, the CDR3 is TGTGCCATCACAAGGTCAGGGGCCGGTGGAAACACCATATATTTT.

This clonotype was seen a handful of times. The chain is built from TRBV7-6 and TRBJ1-6, with D possibly being TRBD1 (5 bases). Germline V gene lookup returns CDR1 SGHVS and CDR2 FNYEAQ. The CDR3 runs to 14 residues. Trimming took 2 bases from V and 9 from J, leaving 11 bases between them. The CDR3 here is CASSLRGESSPLHF. In DNA form, the CDR3 reads TGTGCCAGCAGCTTAAGGGGAGAGAGTTCACCCCTCCACTTT. Full variable domain (missing parts from reference TRBV7-6 and TRBJ1-6): GAGVSQSPRYKVTKRGQDVALRCDPISGHVSLYWYRQALGQGPEFLTYFNYEAQQDKSGLPNDRFSAERPEGSISTLTIQRTEQRDSAMYRCASSLRGESSPLHFGNGTRLTVT.

CDR3 bases: TGTGCCAGCAGCTATAGAGGTGGGACAGGCACACATGGCTACACCTTC. Its protein is CASSYRGGTGTHGYTF. The rearrangement uses TRBV7-2 and TRBJ1-2; TRBD1 matches 8 bases. J lost 6 bases, V lost 4 bases, and 13 bases had no gene match. CDR1 SGHTA and CDR2 FQGNSA come from the germline V gene. This CDR3 is 16 amino acids long.

This clonotype was observed a single time. This sequence joins TRBV24-1 and TRBJ2-1; D might be TRBD2 (6 bases). Germline lookup yields CDR1 KGHDR and CDR2 SFDVKD. V shed 3 bases and J shed 3 bases, with 14 bases lying between them. The length of the CDR3 is 16 residues. The CDR3 protein is CATSDPVAGRYNEQFF. DNA for the CDR3: TGTGCCACCAGTGATCCCGTGGCGGGACGCTACAATGAGCAGTTCTTC.

This clonotype was seen more than once but under ten times. This chain joins TRBV7-9 and TRBJ2-7; TRBD2 is a possible D gene (5 bases). The CDR3 contains 16 residues. V was trimmed by 1 base and J by 0 bases, leaving 13 bases between them. Germline loops: CDR1 SEHNR, CDR2 FQNEAQ (reference sequence). The CDR3 bases are TGTGCCAGCAGCTTAGTGGTGGGGAGCGGCTCCTACGAGCAGTACTTC. This gives the protein CASSLVVGSGSYEQYF. Using reference TRBV7-9 and TRBJ2-7 for the parts outside the CDR3, the full variable domain is DTGVSQNPRHKITKRGQNVTFRCDPISEHNRLYWYRQTLGQGPEFLTYFQNEAQLEKSRLLSDRFSAERPKGSFSTLEIQRTEQGDSAMYLCASSLVVGSGSYEQYFGPGTRLTVT.

This clonotype appeared a few times. The chain joins TRBV28 to TRBJ1-2; no firm D call. Trimming left V 8 bases short and J 4 bases short, with 11 bases between. This CDR3 region has 12 residues. The germline CDR1 and CDR2 sequences are MDHEN and SYDVKM. The CDR3, as DNA: TGTGCCAGCCAGCCCGAATCCTATGGCTACACCTTC. Its translation is CASQPESYGYTF.

The rearrangement uses TRBV28 and TRBJ2-7; tentative D call: TRBD1 (5 bases). The germline V and J ends were trimmed by 4 bases and 0 bases, with 16 bases remaining between them. The CDR3 spans 16 residues. Germline V gives CDR1 MDHEN, CDR2 SYDVKM. The CDR3 protein is CASSSGRVIGSYEQYF. The CDR3 coding sequence is TGTGCCAGCAGTTCGGGCAGGGTTATAGGCTCCTACGAGCAGTACTTC.

In its sample, this clonotype was seen a few times. The DNA for the CDR3 is TGTGCCAGCAGCTTAGGGGGTTACGAGCAGTACTTC. It is translated as CASSLGGYEQYF. The rearrangement joins TRBV6-1 to TRBJ2-7; perhaps TRBD1 as D (6 bases). Germline assignment: CDR1 MNHNS and CDR2 SASEGT. This CDR3 contains 12 residues. V dropped 6 bases and J dropped 4 bases, with 10 bases sitting between them.

The rearrangement uses TRBV4-3 and TRBJ1-2, with D hard to call. This CDR3 comprises 15 residues. V gave up 0 bases and J gave up 2 bases, with 10 bases separating them. Germline assignment: CDR1 LGHNA and CDR2 YSLEER. CDR3: CASSQDEDGNYGYTF. The CDR3, as DNA: TGCGCCAGCAGCCAAGATGAGGACGGAAACTATGGCTACACCTTC.

The V call is TRBV19, the J call TRBJ2-4, with 12 nucleotides matching TRBD1. The germline V gene has CDR1 LNHDA and CDR2 SQIVND (reference sequence). This CDR3 is built from 16 residues. Germline trimming cut 6 bases from V and 6 bases from J; bases unmatched to any gene: 9. CDR3: CASRPGTGGRRNIQYF. The CDR3 DNA follows: TGTGCCAGTAGACCTGGGACAGGGGGCCGAAGAAACATTCAGTACTTC.

CDR3 coding DNA: TGTGCCAGCAGTCTCAAGGGGGCAGATACGCAGTATTTT. Translated: CASSLKGADTQYF. V gene TRBV27 combines with J gene TRBJ2-3; maybe TRBD1 (6 bases). The length of the CDR3 is 13 residues. Per germline, CDR1 MNHEY and CDR2 SMNVEV (reference sequence). Trimming removed 5 bases from V and 4 bases from J, with 10 bases in between.